The following is a T cell receptor (beta chain) sequence with its context. From germline, CDR1 is DFQATT and CDR2 SNEGSKA (reference sequence). CDR3 length: 11 amino acids. V lost 0 bases to trimming and J lost 14 bases, with 11 bases between them. The source of the sample is a study of siplizumab effects on memory and regulatory T cells. The assay was immunoSEQ multiplex PCR, and TCRdb's table has in-frame clones only and misses some. Altogether about 57,000 clones are present, approximately 87% being singletons, with the ten largest covering around 3.8%. The clonotype comes from a human donor in good health. The sequenced material came from memory CD4+ T cells sorted from blood. The V and J genes are TRBV20-1 and TRBJ2-1; D unresolved. The CDR3, as DNA: TGCAGTGCTAGAGACCCGGATCGGGAGTTCTTC. Translated: CSARDPDREFF.